These T cell receptor beta chains were read from a single sample in a study of immune evolution from preneoplasia to lung adenocarcinoma. TCRdb's table, derived via immunoSEQ multiplex PCR, lists solely in-frame clones and lacks some. The data hold about 8,200 clones, with 79% observed a single time. The sequencing sample was made of FFPE adjacent normal lung tissue. The source is a person aged 55-80 years with lung adenocarcinoma. Each CDR3 is given with its conserved first and last residue. D genes are given only for firm matches. Rows give clone size only sometimes, using once, few, many, or a class for an expanded clone.

D	size	V	J	CDR3	DNA
TRBD1	-	TRBV7-8	TRBJ1-5	CASSLRTGWDQPQHF	TGTGCCAGCAGCTTGCGGACAGGGTGGGATCAGCCCCAGCATTTT
-	-	TRBV14	TRBJ2-2	CASSQGTPNTGELFF	TGTGCCAGCAGCCAAGGTACGCCGAACACCGGGGAGCTGTTTTTT
TRBD1	-	TRBV28	TRBJ2-7	CASSSNGQGYEQYF	TGTGCCAGCAGTTCGAACGGACAGGGCTACGAGCAGTACTTC
TRBD2	once	TRBV11-1	TRBJ2-3	CASSLFGAGGTDTQYF	TGTGCCAGCAGCTTATTTGGCGCGGGGGGCACAGATACGCAGTATTTT
-	-	TRBV28	TRBJ2-3	CASRRNLGDTQYF	TGTGCCAGCAGACGGAACTTGGGGGATACGCAGTATTTT
-	few	TRBV7-9	TRBJ1-1	CASSTFTPDGNTEAFF	TGTGCCAGCAGCACCTTCACGCCCGACGGGAACACTGAAGCTTTCTTT
-	-	TRBV10-3	TRBJ1-1	CAISEGRGPNTEAFF	TGTGCCATCAGTGAGGGTAGAGGGCCTAACACTGAAGCTTTCTTT
-	-	TRBV7-8	TRBJ1-4	CASSYQGEKLFF	TGTGCCAGCAGCTACCAGGGAGAAAAACTGTTTTTT
-	-	TRBV5-1	TRBJ2-3	CASSLVPDTQYF	TGCGCCAGCAGCTTGGTGCCTGATACGCAGTATTTT
-	-	TRBV7-8	TRBJ2-2	CASSFNANTGELFF	TGTGCCAGCAGCTTCAACGCGAACACCGGGGAGCTGTTTTTT
-	few	TRBV30	TRBJ1-2	CAWTPQSSGGYTF	TGTGCCTGGACTCCCCAGTCCTCGGGGGGCTACACCTTC